This record concerns one T cell receptor (beta chain) sequence. What it binds is unknown. Sequencing targeted expressed TCRB transcripts, as all isolated RNA had been reverse transcribed. The repertoire was sequenced with immunoSEQ multiplex PCR; TCRdb's copy has only in-frame clones and lacks some. The table includes under 950,000 clones, roughly a sixth detected once. V gave up 4 bases and J gave up 5 bases; unmatched junction bases: 10. The CDR3 is 16 amino acids. Germline V CDR1 and CDR2: SGHRS, YFSETQ. Post-sort purity exceeded 95% for all sorted populations. The sample is drawn from a study of beta chain features in type 1 diabetes. Study-wide results and limits: Patients and controls would share equally any PCR tilt toward shorter templates. Across patients, naive, central memory and Treg TCRB repertoires exhibited apparently greater similarity than was observed across healthy donors. Cells expressing TCR highly could be over-represented by cDNA sequencing.

The chain recombines TRBV5-1 with TRBJ2-5; 11 bases align to TRBD2. This receptor was taken from a woman between 18 and 29 years old in good health. Sequencing was carried out using naive CD4+ T cells from blood. The CDR3 region is CASSRGVLAGEETQYF. CDR3 nucleotides: TGCGCCAGCAGCAGAGGCGTACTAGCGGGAGAGGAGACCCAGTACTTC. The full variable domain, in which reference TRBV5-1 and TRBJ2-5 provide the parts outside the CDR3, is KAGVTQTPRYLIKTRGQQVTLSCSPISGHRSVSWYQQTPGQGLQFLFEYFSETQRNKGNFPGRFSGRQFSNSRSEMNVSTLELGDSALYLCASSRGVLAGEETQYFGPGTRLLVL.